Given below is one T cell receptor (beta chain) in context. Antigen specificity is unknown. Splitting of CD4+ cells produced CD45RA+ naive and CD45RA-negative memory subsets. The data were obtained in a study of shared clonotypes between healthy human individuals. Broader study findings: The small donor group covered limited genetic and exposure diversity. Shared clonotypes: about 5% naive CD4, under 4% naive CD8, roughly 2.2% memory CD4, approximately 0.41% memory CD8.

The assay was immunoSEQ multiplex PCR, and TCRdb's table has in-frame clones only and misses some. The data contain around 720,000 clones, around three quarters of them singletons. The CDR3 runs 16 residues. Germline V lookup: CDR1 MNHEY, CDR2 SVGAGI. With 0 bases removed from V and 2 bases from J, the gap between germline ends came to 14 bases. The material sequenced was memory CD4+ T cells sorted from blood. Subset specified: CD45RA-negative fraction. The J gene is TRBJ2-7, the V gene TRBV6-5; D possibly matches TRBD1 or TRBD2 (5 bases each). This receptor was taken from a woman in her twenties or thirties in good health. DNA of the CDR3: TGTGCCAGCAGTTACTCGATTCGCAGGGACCCCTACGAGCAGTACTTC. Its protein is CASSYSIRRDPYEQYF.